This T cell receptor beta chain appears in the sequencing data of a study of T-cell reconstitution after alpha-beta-depleted transplantation in children. Broader study findings: When one year had passed after transplant, most T-cell counts and diversity came from newly produced T cells. Reports say that about two months after transplant, the alpha-beta T cells came out of several hundred graft clones that had expanded. At day 60, the high TCRbeta diversity found in some patients originated from recipient T cells and thymic progenitors that had survived.

Regarding this clonotype: Antigen: not known.

Losses at the gene ends were 4 bases for V and 4 bases for J; bases not matched to a gene: 11. The CDR3 is made up of 16 amino acids. Per germline, CDR1 MDHEN and CDR2 SYDVKM. Preparation of the TCRbeta library used unique molecular identifiers. One entry per CDR3 protein results from TCRdb running MiXCR on the PCR reads. Seen here are 200,000 to 250,000 distinct CDR3 sequences, less than 9% observed once, and the top ten hold 6.3%. The rearrangement uses TRBV28 and TRBJ1-2; 8 bases match TRBD1. Here the sequenced sample was PBMCs, mostly from graft donor cells, taken 180 days after TCRalphabeta/CD19-depleted stem cell transplant. This TCR was recovered from a male patient between 10 and 17 years old who had a stem cell transplant for acute lymphoblastic leukemia, so the T cells may come from the graft donor. The CDR3 nucleotides are TGTGCCAGCAGTTCCAACAGGGGGTCGGGGCCCTATGGCTACACCTTC. It encodes CASSSNRGSGPYGYTF.